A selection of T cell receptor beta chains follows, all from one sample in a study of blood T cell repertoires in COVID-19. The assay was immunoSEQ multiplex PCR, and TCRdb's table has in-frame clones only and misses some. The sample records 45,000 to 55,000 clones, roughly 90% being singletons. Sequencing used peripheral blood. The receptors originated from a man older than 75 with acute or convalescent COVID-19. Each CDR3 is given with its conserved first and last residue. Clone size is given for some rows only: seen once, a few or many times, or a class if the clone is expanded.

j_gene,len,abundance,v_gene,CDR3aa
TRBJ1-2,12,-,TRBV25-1,CASNRDVGGYTF
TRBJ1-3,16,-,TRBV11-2,CASSLGQAVSGNTIYF
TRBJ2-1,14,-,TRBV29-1,CSVKWTGPYNEQFF
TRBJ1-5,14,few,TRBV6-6,CASSVMAGVRTQHF
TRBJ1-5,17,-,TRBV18,CASSPLGWGAGNQPQHF
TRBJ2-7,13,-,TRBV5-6,CASSFRRVGEQYF
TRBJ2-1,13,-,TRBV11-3,CASSTGQHNEQFF
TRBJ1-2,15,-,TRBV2,CASSERQPISEGYTF
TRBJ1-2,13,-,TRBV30,CAWRYGQDYGYTF
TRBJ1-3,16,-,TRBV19,CASSIGATSSGNTIYF
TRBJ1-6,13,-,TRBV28,CASSMARGTPLHF
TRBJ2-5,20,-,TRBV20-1,CSASGPASGGERKTKETQYF
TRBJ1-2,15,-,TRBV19,CASSMLPGTGNGYTF
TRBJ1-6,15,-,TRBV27,CASSLNRLGNSPLHF
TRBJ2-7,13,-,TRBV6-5,CASSSDRFYEQYF
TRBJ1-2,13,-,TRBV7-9,CASSALAYYGYTF
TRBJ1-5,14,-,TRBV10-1,CASSDRASNQPQHF
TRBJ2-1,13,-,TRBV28,CASLSGTRNEQFF
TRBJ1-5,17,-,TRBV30,CAWSVQVSGGTPKPQHF
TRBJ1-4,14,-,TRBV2,CASSLAATNEKLFF
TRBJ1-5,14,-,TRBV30,CAWSEGQRSQPQHF
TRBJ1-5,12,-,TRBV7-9,CASSLGQSTQHF
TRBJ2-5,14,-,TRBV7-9,CASSLVGGWETQYF
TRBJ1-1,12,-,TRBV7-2,CASSQWQGQAFF
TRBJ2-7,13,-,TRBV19,CASSTGFIYEQYF
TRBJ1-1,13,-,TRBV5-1,CASSFPRDTEAFF
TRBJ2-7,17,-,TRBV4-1,CASSQDRTELVLYEQYF
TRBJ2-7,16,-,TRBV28,CASSLHLAALSYEQYF
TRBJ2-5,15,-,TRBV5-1,CASSLAPTSEETQYF
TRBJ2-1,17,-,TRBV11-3,CASSSTGQGHSYNEQFF
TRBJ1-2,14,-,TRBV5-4,CASSLEQLDYGYTF
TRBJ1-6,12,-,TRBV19,CASRIQNSPLHF
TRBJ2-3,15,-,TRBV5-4,CASSLGLAGTDTQYF
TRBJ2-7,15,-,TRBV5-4,CASSLAGTGDYEQYF
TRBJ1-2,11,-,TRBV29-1,CSVEVSYGYTF